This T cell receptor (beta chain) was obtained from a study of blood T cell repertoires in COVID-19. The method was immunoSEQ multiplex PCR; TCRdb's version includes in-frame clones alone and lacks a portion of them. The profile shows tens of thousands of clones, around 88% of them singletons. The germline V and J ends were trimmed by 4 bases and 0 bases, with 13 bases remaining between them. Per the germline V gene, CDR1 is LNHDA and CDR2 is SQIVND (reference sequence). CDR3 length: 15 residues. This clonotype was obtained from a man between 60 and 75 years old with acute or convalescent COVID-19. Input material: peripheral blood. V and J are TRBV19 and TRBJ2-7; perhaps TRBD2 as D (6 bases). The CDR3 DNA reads TGTGCCAGTAGTAAACGGGACTCCGTCTCCTACGAGCAGTACTTC. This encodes CASSKRDSVSYEQYF.